This entry describes one TCR beta chain. This clonotype has a count of ten or more. Its antigen has not been determined. No base quality values were provided; no much bigger clone lies one nucleotide off. The CDR3 spans 15 residues, from the cysteine through the phenylalanine. Just the 45-base CDR3 DNA is kept, in frame starting at base 1. For CDR1 and CDR2, the germline V gene lists SGHVS and FQNEAQ. Trimming at the junction amounts to 1 base on V and 2 bases on J, and the germline ends lie 10 bases apart. The sample is drawn from a study of T-cell memory formation after mild COVID-19 (dated by TCRdb to about 2021). For the wider study: TCR sequence clusters from the two donors were largely donor specific. In a couple of donors, T-cell clones that expanded and contracted after mild COVID-19 were tracked by sequencing TCRalpha and TCRbeta repertoires over time. The cohort comprised two young, previously healthy adult volunteers, one female and one male.

Instrument on record: Illumina NovaSeq 6000. cDNA libraries for TCRalpha and TCRbeta were prepared by 5'RACE using constant-segment primers, with sample barcodes and unique molecular identifiers added. RNA was extracted from every sample with Trizol reagent. The libraries were amplified in two PCR steps, and the second step added a second sample barcode and Illumina TruSeq adapters. The libraries were sequenced on an Illumina NovaSeq using 2 x 150 bp paired-end reads. Per the original workflow: Reads were demultiplexed and collapsed into UMI-guided consensus sequences with migec v1.2.7. Using mixcr v2.1.11, UMI consensuses were aligned to TRA and TRB V and J templates and then assembled into clonotypes. A clonotype was counted as expanded or contracted only when both edgeR and NoisET called the clonotype significant, with the noise models trained on biological replicates. edgeR calls used a false discovery rate-adjusted p below 0.01 and a log2 fold-change threshold of 1. As an exploratory analysis of dynamics, PCA with hierarchical clustering was applied to max-normalized trajectories of the 1000 most abundant clonotypes. Separately sequenced CD4+ and CD8+ repertoires were used to assign a CD4 or CD8 phenotype to each responding clone. The public reads were quality trimmed at Q25 with fastp and then assembled into clones with MiXCR by TCRdb, keeping productive beta chains. One record per CDR3 amino acid sequence lists the most common genes and DNA. TCRdb's processing, not the study's, gives the V and J calls here. Within this sample are about 200,000 distinct CDR3 sequences, with around 9.5% of them counted one time only. Roughly 3.5% of the sample comes from the top ten.

What the study reported, not specific to this receptor: Only two mild cases were covered in the study, and larger cohorts including severe cases with pre-infection samples were considered necessary. Clones contracting from day 15 to 85 had balanced CD4/CD8 phenotypes, while a second wave expanding from day 15 to 37 was biased towards CD4+. Whether the second-wave clones peaking on day 37 were SARS-CoV-2 specific was not confirmed. Some responding clones were found in pre-infection memory, which suggests that pre-existing cross-reactive memory T cells took part in the SARS-CoV-2 response. Contracting CD4+ clones were located mainly in the CM and EM memory subsets, whereas CD8+ clones were found to be enriched in EMRA.

Ficoll-Paque density gradient centrifugation was used to isolate PBMCs. Here the chain combines TRBV7-8 and TRBJ2-3; the D gene is not confidently resolved. The specimen sequenced was PBMCs or a T cell subset sorted from them (not recorded which). This clonotype was sampled from a man between 18 and 29 years old who had mild COVID-19 (a few samples of this study predate the infection). The sample titles of this study are shuffled in the database, so cell type and time point are left out; the donor was told from shared clones. Here the CDR3 is given as CASSLGGGDTDTQYF. The bases are TGTGCCAGCAGCTTAGGGGGTGGGGACACAGATACGCAGTATTTT.